This T cell receptor (beta chain) was identified during a study of T cell repertoires in cytomegalovirus infection. Study summary: CMV epitopes, recently identified HLA-C-restricted and well-studied HLA-B-restricted, were used. CMV infection together with matching HLA type was indicated by public TCR beta signatures.

Concerning this clonotype itself: Its specificity is not known. Mismatch with germline at one junction end may stem from a read error.

In TCRdb, the reads were re-called with MiXCR into one record per CDR3 protein. Here the sample spans about 920,000 distinct CDR3 sequences, 30% to 40% being singletons. Germline V gene sequence: CDR1 SGHNT, CDR2 YYREEE (reference sequence). The length of the CDR3 is 16 residues. The chain employs TRBV5-4 and TRBJ2-6; D unclear. Sequenced material: cultured CD8+ T cells from PBMCs, taken from culture after CMV antigen stimulation. The receptor's source is a human donor in good health (CMV status not recorded). Some clones in this sample may be carry-over from other donors' samples. CDR3 residues: CASSYSRYSGVNVLTF. As DNA, the CDR3 is TGTGCCAGCAGCTATTCCCGCTACTCTGGGGTCAACGTCCTGACTTTC.